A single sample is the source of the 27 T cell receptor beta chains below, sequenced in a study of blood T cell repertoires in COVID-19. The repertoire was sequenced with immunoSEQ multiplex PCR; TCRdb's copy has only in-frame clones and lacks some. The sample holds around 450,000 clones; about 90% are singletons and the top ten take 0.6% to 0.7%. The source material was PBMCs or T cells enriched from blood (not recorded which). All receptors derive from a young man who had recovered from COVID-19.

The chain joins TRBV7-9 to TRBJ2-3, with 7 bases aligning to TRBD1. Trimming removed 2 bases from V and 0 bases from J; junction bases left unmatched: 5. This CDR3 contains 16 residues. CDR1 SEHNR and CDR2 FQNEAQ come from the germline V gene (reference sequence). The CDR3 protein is CASSLWTGTSTDTQYF. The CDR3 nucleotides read TGTGCCAGCAGCTTATGGACAGGAACTAGCACAGATACGCAGTATTTT. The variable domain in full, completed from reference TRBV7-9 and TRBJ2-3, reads DTGVSQNPRHKITKRGQNVTFRCDPISEHNRLYWYRQTLGQGPEFLTYFQNEAQLEKSRLLSDRFSAERPKGSFSTLEIQRTEQGDSAMYLCASSLWTGTSTDTQYFGPGTRLTVL.

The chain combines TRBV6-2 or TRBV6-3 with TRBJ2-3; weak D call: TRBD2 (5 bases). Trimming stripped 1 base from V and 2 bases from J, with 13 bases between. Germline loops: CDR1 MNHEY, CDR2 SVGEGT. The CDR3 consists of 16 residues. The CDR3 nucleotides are TGTGCCAGCAGTTACTGGGAGCTGGACGTCACAGATACGCAGTATTTT. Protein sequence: CASSYWELDVTDTQYF.

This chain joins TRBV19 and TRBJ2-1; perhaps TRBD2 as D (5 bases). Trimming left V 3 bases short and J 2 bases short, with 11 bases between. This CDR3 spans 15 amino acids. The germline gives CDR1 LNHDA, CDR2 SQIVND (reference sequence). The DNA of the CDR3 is TGTGCCAGTAGTATCGGGGTCGGGCCCTACAATGAGCAGTTCTTC. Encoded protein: CASSIGVGPYNEQFF.

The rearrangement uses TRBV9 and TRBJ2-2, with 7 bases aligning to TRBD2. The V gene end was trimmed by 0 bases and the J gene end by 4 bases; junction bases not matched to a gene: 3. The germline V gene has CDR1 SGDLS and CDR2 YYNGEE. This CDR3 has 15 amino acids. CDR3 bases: TGTGCCAGCAGCGTAGGGGGAGGGGTCACCGGGGAGCTGTTTTTT. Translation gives CASSVGGGVTGELFF. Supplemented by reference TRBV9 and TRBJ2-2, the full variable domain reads DSGVTQTPKHLITATGQRVTLRCSPRSGDLSVYWYQQSLDQGLQFLIQYYNGEERAKGNILERFSAQQFPDLHSELNLSSLELGDSALYFCASSVGGGVTGELFFGEGSRLTVL.

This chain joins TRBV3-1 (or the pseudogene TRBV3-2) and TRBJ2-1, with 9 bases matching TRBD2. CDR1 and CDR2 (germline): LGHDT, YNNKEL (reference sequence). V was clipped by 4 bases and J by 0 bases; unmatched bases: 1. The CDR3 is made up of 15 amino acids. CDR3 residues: CASSRSGSSYNEQFF. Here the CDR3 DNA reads TGTGCCAGCAGCCGTAGCGGGAGCTCCTACAATGAGCAGTTCTTC.

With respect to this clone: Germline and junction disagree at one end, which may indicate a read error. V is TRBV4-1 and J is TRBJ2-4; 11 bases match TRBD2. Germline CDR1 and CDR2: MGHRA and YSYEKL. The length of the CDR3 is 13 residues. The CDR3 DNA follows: TGCGCCAGCAGCCAAGTACTAGCGGGGGTGCTATCCTTC. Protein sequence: CASSQVLAGVLSF.

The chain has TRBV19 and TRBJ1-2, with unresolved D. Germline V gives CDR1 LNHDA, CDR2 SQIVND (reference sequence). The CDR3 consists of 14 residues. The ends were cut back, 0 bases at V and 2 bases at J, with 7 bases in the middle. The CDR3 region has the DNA TGTGCCAGTAGTATAGAGCGCTGGAACTATGGCTACACCTTC. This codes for CASSIERWNYGYTF.

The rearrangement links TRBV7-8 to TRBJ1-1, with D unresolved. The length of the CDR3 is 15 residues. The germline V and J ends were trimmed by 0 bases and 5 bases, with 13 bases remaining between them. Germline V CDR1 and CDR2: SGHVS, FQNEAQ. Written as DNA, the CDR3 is TGTGCCAGCAGCTTAGCCCGGGTTCCGGGGACTGAAGCTTTCTTT. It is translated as CASSLARVPGTEAFF.

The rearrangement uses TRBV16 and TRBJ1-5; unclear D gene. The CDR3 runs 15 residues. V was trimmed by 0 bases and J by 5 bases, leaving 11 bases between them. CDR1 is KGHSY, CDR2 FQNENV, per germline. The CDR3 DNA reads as TGTGCCAGCAGCCAATCCGGTGAGGGTGATCAGCCCCAGCATTTT. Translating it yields CASSQSGEGDQPQHF.

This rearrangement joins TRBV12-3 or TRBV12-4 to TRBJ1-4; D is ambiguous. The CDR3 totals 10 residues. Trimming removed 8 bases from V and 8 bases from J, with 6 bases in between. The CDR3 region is CASGGEKLFF. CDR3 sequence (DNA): TGTGCCAGCGGAGGGGAAAAACTGTTTTTT.

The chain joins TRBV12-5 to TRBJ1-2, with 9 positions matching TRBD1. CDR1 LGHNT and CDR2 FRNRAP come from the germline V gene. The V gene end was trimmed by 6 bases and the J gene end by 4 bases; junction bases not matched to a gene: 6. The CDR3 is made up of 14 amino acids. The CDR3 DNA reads TGTGCTAGTGGCCGGGAGACAGGGGGCTATGGCTACACCTTC. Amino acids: CASGRETGGYGYTF.

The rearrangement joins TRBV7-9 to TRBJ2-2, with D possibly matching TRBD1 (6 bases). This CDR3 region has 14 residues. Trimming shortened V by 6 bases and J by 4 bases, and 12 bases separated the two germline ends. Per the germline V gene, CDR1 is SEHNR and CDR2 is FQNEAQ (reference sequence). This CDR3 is CASRTDRFTGELFF. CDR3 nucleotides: TGTGCCAGCAGGACCGACAGGTTCACCGGGGAGCTGTTTTTT.

CDR3 bases: TGTGCCAGCAGCCGGACAAAGTCCCCATCTGGGGCCAACGTCCTGACTTTC. This gives the protein CASSRTKSPSGANVLTF. The chain has TRBV4-2 and TRBJ2-6; weak D call: TRBD1 (5 bases). The CDR3 length is 17 residues. V lost 4 bases and J lost 1, with 14 bases in between. Per germline, CDR1 LGHNA and CDR2 YNFKEQ.

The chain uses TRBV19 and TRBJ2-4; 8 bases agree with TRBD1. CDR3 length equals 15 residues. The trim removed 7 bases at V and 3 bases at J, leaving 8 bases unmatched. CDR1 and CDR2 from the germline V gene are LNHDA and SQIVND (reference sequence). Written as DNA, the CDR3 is TGTGCCAGTATGGACCTACAGGGGGGCAAAAACATTCAGTACTTC. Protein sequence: CASMDLQGGKNIQYF.

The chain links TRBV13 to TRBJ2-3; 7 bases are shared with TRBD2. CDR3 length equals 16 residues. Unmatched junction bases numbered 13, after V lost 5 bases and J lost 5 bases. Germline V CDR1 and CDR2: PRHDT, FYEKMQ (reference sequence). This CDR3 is CASSPPAGALVDTQYF. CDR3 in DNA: TGTGCCAGCAGCCCCCCTGCGGGAGCTTTGGTAGATACGCAGTATTTT.

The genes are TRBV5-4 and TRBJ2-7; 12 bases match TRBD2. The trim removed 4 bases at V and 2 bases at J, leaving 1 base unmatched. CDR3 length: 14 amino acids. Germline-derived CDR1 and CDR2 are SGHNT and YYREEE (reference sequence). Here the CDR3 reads CASSRTSGAYEQYF. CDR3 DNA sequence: TGTGCCAGCAGCCGGACTAGCGGGGCCTACGAGCAGTACTTC.

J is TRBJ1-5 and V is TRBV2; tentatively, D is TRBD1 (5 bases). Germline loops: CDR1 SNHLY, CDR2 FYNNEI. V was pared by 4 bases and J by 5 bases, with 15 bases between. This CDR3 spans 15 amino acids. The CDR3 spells CASSARQGTYQPQHF. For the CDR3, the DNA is TGTGCCAGCAGTGCCCGGCAGGGTACTTATCAGCCCCAGCATTTT.

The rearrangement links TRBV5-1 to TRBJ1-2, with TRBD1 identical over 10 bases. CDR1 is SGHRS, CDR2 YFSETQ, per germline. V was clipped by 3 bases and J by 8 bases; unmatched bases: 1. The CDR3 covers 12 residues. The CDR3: CASSWTGGGYTF. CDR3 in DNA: TGCGCCAGCAGCTGGACAGGGGGAGGCTACACCTTC.

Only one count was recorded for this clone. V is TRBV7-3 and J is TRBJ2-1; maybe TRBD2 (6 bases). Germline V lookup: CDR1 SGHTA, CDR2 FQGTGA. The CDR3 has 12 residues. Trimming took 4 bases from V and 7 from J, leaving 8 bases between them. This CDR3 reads CASSSGGNEQFF. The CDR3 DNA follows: TGTGCCAGCAGCTCTGGAGGGAATGAGCAGTTCTTC.

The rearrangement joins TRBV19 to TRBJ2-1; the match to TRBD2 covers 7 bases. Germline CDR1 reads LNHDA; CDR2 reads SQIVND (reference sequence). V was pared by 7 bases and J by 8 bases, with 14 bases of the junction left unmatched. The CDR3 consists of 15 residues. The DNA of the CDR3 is TGTGCCAGTACTGGACTAGATTTGGGGATTGATGAGCAGTTCTTC. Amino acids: CASTGLDLGIDEQFF.

The CDR3 protein is CASSSDPGPGPAGEKLFF. CDR3 in DNA: TGTGCCAGCAGCTCAGACCCAGGGCCGGGCCCCGCGGGGGAAAAACTGTTTTTT. The chain has TRBV13 and TRBJ1-4, with D tentatively TRBD1 (5 bases). Germline V gene data show CDR1 as PRHDT and CDR2 as FYEKMQ (reference sequence). The V end was cut by 4 bases, the J end by 8 bases, with 26 bases between. The CDR3 spans 18 residues.

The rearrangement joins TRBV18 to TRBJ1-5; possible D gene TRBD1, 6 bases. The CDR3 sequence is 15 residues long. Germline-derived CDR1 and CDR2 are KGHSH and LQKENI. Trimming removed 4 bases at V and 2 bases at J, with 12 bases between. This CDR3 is CASSLGGLGNQPQHF. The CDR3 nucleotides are TGTGCCAGCTCACTTGGGGGCTTGGGCAATCAGCCCCAGCATTTT.

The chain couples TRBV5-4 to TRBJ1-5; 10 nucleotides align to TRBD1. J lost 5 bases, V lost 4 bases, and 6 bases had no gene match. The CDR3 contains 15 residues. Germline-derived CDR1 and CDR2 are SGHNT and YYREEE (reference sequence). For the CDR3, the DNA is TGTGCCAGCAGCCGGGACGGGACAGGGGATCAGCCCCAGCATTTT. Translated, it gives CASSRDGTGDQPQHF.

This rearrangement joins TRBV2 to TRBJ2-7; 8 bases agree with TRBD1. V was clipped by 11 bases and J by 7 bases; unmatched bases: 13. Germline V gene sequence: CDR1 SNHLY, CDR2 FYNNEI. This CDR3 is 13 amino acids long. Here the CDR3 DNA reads TGTGCCCGGACAGGGACAAACACCCTGGAGCAGTACTTC. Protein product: CARTGTNTLEQYF.

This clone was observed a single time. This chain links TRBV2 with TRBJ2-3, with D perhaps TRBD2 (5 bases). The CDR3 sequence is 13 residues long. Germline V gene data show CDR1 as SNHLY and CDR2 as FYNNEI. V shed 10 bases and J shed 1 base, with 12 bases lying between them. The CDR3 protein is CATGMVGTDTQYF. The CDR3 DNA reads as TGTGCCACCGGGATGGTAGGCACAGATACGCAGTATTTT.

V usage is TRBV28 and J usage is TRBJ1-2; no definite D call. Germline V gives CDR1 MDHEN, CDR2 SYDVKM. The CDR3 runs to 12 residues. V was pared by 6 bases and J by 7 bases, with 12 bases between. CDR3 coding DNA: TGTGCCAGCAGCCACCGGTCCTCTGGCTACACCTTC. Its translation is CASSHRSSGYTF.

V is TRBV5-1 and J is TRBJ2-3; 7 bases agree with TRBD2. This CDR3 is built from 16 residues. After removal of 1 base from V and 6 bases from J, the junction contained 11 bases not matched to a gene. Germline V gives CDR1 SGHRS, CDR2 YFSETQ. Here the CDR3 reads CASSLRVGGLPDTQYF. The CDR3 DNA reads TGCGCCAGCAGCTTGAGGGTGGGAGGGCTACCGGATACGCAGTATTTT.